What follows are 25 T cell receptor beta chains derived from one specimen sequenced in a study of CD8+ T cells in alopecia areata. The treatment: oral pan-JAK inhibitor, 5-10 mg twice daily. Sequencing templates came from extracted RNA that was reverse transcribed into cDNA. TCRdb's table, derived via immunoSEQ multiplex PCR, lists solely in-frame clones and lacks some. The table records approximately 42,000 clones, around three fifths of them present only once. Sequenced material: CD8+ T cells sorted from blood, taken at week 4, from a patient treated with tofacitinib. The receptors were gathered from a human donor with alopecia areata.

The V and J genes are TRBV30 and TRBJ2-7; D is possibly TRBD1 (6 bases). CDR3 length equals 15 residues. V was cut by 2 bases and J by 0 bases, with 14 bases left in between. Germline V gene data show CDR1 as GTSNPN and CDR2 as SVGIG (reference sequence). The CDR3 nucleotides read TGTGCCTGGAGTCCCAAGGACAGTCCCTCCTACGAGCAGTACTTC. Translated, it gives CAWSPKDSPSYEQYF.

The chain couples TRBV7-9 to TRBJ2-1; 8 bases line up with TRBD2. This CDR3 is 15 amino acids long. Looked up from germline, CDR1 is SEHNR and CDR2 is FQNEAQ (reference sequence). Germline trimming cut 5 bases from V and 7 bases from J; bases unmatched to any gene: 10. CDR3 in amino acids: CASSQSRGGTNEQFF. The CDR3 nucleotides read TGTGCCAGCAGCCAGTCACGGGGGGGCACAAATGAGCAGTTCTTC.

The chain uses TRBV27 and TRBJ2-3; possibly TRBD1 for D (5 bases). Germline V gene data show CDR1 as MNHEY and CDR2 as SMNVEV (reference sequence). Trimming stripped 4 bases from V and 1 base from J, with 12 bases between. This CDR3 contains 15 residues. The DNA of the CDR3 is TGTGCCAGCAGTTCCCCCCAGGGTGGCACAGATACGCAGTATTTT. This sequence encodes CASSSPQGGTDTQYF.

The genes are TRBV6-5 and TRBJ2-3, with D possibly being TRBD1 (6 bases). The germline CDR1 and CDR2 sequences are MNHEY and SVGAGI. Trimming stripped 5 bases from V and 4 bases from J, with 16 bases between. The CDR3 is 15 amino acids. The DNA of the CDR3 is TGTGCCAGCAGTCCAGGTATTCAGGGGCCAGATACGCAGTATTTT. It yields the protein CASSPGIQGPDTQYF.

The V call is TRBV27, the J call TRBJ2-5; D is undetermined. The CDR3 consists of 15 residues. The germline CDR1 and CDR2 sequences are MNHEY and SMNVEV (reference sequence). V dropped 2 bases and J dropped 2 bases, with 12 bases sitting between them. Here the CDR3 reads CASSLEFSVQETQYF. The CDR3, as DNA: TGTGCCAGCAGTTTAGAGTTCAGCGTTCAAGAGACCCAGTACTTC.

CDR3 in DNA: TGTGCCAGCAGTGAAGTGGGACAGGGGTACGAGCAGTACTTC. This translates into CASSEVGQGYEQYF. This sequence joins TRBV6-1 and TRBJ2-7, with 10 bases lining up with TRBD1. From germline, CDR1 is MNHNS and CDR2 SASEGT. This CDR3 is built from 14 residues. The ends lost 1 base at V and 4 bases at J; junction bases unmatched: 1.

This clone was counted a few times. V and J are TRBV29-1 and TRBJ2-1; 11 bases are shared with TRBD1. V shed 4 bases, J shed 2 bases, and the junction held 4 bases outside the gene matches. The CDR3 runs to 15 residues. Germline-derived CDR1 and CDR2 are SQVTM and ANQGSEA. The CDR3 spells CSVVGQGGAYNEQFF. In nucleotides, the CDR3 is TGCAGCGTTGTGGGACAGGGGGGAGCCTACAATGAGCAGTTCTTC.

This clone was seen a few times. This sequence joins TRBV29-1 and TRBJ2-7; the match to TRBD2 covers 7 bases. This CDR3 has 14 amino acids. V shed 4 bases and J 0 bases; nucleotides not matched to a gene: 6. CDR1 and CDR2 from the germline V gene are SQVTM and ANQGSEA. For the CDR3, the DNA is TGCAGCGTTGTACCCAGCGGGGTCTCCTACGAGCAGTACTTC. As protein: CSVVPSGVSYEQYF.

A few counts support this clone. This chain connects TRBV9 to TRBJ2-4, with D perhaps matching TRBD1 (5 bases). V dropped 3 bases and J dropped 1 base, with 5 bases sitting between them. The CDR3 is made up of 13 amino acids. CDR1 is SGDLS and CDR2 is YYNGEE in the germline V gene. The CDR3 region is CASSAGAKNIQYF. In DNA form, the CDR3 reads TGTGCCAGCAGCGCAGGGGCCAAAAACATTCAGTACTTC.

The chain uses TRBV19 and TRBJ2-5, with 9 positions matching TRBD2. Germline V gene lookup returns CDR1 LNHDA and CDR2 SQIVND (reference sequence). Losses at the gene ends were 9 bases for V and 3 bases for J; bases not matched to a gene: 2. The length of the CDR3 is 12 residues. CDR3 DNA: TGTGCCAGCCGCGGGGGGGAAGAGACCCAGTACTTC. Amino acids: CASRGGEETQYF.

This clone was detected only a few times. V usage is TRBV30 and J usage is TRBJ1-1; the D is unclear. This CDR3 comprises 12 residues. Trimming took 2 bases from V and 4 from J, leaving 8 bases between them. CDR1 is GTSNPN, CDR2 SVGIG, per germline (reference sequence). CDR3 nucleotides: TGTGCCTGGAGTCTAGGAACCACTGAAGCTTTCTTT. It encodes CAWSLGTTEAFF. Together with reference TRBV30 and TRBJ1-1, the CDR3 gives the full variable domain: SQTIHQWPATLVQPVGSPLSLECTVEGTSNPNLYWYRQAAGRGLQLLFYSVGIGQISSEVPQNLSASRPQDRQFILSSKKLLLSDSGFYLCAWSLGTTEAFFGQGTRLTVV.

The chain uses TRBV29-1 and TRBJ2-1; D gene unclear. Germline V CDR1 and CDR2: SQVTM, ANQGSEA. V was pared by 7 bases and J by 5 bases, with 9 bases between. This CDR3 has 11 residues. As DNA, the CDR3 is TGCAGCGCGTCCCTGAACAATGAGCAGTTCTTC. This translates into CSASLNNEQFF.

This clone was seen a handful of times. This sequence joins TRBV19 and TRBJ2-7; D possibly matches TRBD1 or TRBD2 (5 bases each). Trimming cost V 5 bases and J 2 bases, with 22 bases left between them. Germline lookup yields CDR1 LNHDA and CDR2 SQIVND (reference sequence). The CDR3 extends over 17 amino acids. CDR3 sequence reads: CASSETSGRRDAYEQYF. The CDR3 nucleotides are TGTGCCAGTAGTGAAACCTCCGGACGCCGGGACGCCTACGAGCAGTACTTC.

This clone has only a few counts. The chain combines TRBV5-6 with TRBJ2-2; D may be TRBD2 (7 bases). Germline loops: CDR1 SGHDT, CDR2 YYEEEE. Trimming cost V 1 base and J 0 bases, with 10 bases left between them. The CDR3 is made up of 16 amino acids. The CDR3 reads CASSLPGGANTGELFF. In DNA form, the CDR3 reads TGTGCCAGCAGCTTGCCGGGGGGCGCGAACACCGGGGAGCTGTTTTTT.

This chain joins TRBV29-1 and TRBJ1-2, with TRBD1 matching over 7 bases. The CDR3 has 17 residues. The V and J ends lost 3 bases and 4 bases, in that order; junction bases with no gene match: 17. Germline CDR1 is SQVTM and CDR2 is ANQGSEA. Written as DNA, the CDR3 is TGCAGCGTTGATCGTACGACAGGGCCTGACCATGGCTATGGCTACACCTTC. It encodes CSVDRTTGPDHGYGYTF. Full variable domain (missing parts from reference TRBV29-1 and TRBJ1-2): SAVISQKPSRDICQRGTSLTIQCQVDSQVTMMFWYRQQPGQSLTLIATANQGSEATYESGFVIDKFPISRPNLTFSTLTVSNMSPEDSSIYLCSVDRTTGPDHGYGYTFGSGTRLTVV.

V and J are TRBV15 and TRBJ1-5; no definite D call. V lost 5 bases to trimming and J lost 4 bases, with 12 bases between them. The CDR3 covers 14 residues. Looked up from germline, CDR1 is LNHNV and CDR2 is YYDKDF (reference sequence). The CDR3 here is CATSPGPANQPQHF. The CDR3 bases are TGTGCCACCAGCCCCGGACCTGCAAATCAGCCCCAGCATTTT.

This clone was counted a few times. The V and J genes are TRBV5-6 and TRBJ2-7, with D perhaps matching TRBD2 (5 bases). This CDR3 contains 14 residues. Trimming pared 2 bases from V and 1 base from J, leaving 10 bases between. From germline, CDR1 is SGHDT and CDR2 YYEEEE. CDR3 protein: CASSFGRGSYEQYF. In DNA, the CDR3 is TGTGCCAGCAGCTTTGGACGGGGTTCCTACGAGCAGTACTTC.

The DNA of the CDR3 is TGTGCCAGCAAGGGACGGCCGTCCTACGAGCAGTACTTC. Translation: CASKGRPSYEQYF. The V gene is TRBV6-5, the J gene TRBJ2-7; D possibly matches TRBD1 or TRBD2 (5 bases each). V lost 7 bases and J 1 base, leaving 11 bases between the germline ends. Looked up from germline, CDR1 is MNHEY and CDR2 is SVGAGI. The CDR3 has 13 residues.

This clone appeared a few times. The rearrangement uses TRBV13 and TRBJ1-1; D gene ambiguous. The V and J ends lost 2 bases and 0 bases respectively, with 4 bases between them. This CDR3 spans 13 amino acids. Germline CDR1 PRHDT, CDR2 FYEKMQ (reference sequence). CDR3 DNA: TGTGCCAGCAGCTTACCGGTGAACACTGAAGCTTTCTTT. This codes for CASSLPVNTEAFF. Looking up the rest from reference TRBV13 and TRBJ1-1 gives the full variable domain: AAGVIQSPRHLIKEKRETATLKCYPIPRHDTVYWYQQGPGQDPQFLISFYEKMQSDKGSIPDRFSAQQFSDYHSELNMSSLELGDSALYFCASSLPVNTEAFFGQGTRLTVV.

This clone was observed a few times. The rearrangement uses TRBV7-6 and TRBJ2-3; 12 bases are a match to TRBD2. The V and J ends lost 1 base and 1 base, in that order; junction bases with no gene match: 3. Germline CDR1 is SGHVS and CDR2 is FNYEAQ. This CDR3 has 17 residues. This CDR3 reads CASSLGLAGEGTDTQYF. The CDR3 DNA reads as TGTGCCAGCAGCTTAGGACTAGCGGGGGAAGGCACAGATACGCAGTATTTT. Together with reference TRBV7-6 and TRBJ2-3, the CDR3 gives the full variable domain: GAGVSQSPRYKVTKRGQDVALRCDPISGHVSLYWYRQALGQGPEFLTYFNYEAQQDKSGLPNDRFSAERPEGSISTLTIQRTEQRDSAMYRCASSLGLAGEGTDTQYFGPGTRLTVL.

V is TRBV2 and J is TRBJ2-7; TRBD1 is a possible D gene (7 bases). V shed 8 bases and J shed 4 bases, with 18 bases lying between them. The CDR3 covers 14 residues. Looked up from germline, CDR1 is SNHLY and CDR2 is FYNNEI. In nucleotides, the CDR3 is TGTGCCAGCGAGAGAGGTGCAGGGGGGTACGAGCAGTACTTC. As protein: CASERGAGGYEQYF.

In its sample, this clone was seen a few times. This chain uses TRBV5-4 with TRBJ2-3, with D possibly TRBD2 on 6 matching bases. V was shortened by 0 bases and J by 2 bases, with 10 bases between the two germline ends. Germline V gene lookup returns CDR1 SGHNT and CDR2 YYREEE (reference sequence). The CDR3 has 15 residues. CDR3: CASSLDRGSTDTQYF. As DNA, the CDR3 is TGTGCCAGCAGCTTGGATCGGGGGTCCACAGATACGCAGTATTTT. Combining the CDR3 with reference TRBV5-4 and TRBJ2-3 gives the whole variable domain ETGVTQSPTHLIKTRGQQVTLRCSSQSGHNTVSWYQQALGQGPQFIFQYYREEENGRGNFPPRFSGLQFPNYSSELNVNALELDDSALYLCASSLDRGSTDTQYFGPGTRLTVL.

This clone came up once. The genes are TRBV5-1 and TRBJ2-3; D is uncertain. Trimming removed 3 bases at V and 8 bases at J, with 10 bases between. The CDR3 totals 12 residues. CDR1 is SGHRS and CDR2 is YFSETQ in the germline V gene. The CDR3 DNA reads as TGCGCCAGCAGCTCGGATCGGGTTACGCAGTATTTT. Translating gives CASSSDRVTQYF.

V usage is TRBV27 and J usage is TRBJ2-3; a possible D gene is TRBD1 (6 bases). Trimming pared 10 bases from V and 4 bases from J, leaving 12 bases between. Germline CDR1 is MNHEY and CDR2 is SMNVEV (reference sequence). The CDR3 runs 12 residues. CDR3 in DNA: TGTGCCACCGCAGGGGTGGCAGATACGCAGTATTTT. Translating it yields CATAGVADTQYF.

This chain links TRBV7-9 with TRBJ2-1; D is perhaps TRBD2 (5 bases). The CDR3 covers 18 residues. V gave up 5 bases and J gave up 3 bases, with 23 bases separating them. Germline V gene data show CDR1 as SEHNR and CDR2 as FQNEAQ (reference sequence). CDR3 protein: CASSPQEVSGPFYNEQFF. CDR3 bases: TGTGCCAGCAGCCCACAAGAAGTGAGCGGACCCTTCTACAATGAGCAGTTCTTC.